These 6 T cell receptor beta chains share one sample of origin, sequenced in a study of shared clonotypes between healthy human individuals. The method was immunoSEQ multiplex PCR; TCRdb's version includes in-frame clones alone and lacks a portion of them. The sample includes about 770,000 clones, roughly 72% of them seen just once. Sequencing was performed on memory CD4+ T cells sorted from blood. Sample subset: CD45RA-negative fraction. The source is a woman between 25 and 40 years old in good health.

This chain uses TRBV4-2 with TRBJ2-1; 11 bases are a match to TRBD2. Losses at the gene ends were 1 base for V and 4 bases for J; bases not matched to a gene: 3. The CDR3 covers 16 residues. The germline gives CDR1 LGHNA, CDR2 YNFKEQ. CDR3 residues: CASSQVGTSGYNEQFF. DNA for the CDR3: TGTGCCAGCAGCCAAGTGGGGACTAGCGGTTACAATGAGCAGTTCTTC.

The CDR3 region is CATSRGGSGYTF. The DNA for the CDR3 is TGTGCCACCAGCAGAGGGGGTTCTGGCTACACCTTC. This sequence joins TRBV15 and TRBJ1-2; D uncertain. V lost 1 base and J lost 7, with 7 bases in between. The germline gives CDR1 LNHNV, CDR2 YYDKDF (reference sequence). The CDR3 consists of 12 residues.

The J gene is TRBJ1-4, the V gene TRBV27; D is unclear. The CDR3 spans 15 residues. Per the germline V gene, CDR1 is MNHEY and CDR2 is SMNVEV (reference sequence). Trimming took 4 bases from V and 2 from J, leaving 11 bases between them. CDR3 protein: CASSSSRVTNEKLFF. CDR3 nucleotide sequence: TGTGCCAGCAGTTCGTCAAGGGTCACTAATGAAAAACTGTTTTTT.

V is TRBV5-1 and J is TRBJ2-2; 9 nucleotides agree with TRBD1. Trimming removed 2 bases from V and 3 bases from J; junction bases left unmatched: 5. The CDR3 runs 16 residues. CDR1 is SGHRS and CDR2 is YFSETQ in the germline V gene. The CDR3 DNA is TGCGCCAGCAGCTTATACCGGGACAGGGACACCGGGGAGCTGTTTTTT. Its translation: CASSLYRDRDTGELFF. Supplemented by reference TRBV5-1 and TRBJ2-2, the full variable domain reads KAGVTQTPRYLIKTRGQQVTLSCSPISGHRSVSWYQQTPGQGLQFLFEYFSETQRNKGNFPGRFSGRQFSNSRSEMNVSTLELGDSALYLCASSLYRDRDTGELFFGEGSRLTVL.

This chain uses TRBV5-1 with TRBJ1-2; TRBD1 matches 7 bases. This CDR3 has 15 residues. Germline values: CDR1 SGHRS, CDR2 YFSETQ. The J segment lost 7 bases and the V segment lost 4 bases, leaving 13 bases of the junction unmatched. CDR3 sequence (DNA): TGCGCCAGCAGCCCGGACGGATACGGGACAGTTGGCTACACCTTC. Its translation: CASSPDGYGTVGYTF.

This chain connects TRBV10-3 to TRBJ1-5; possibly TRBD1 for D (5 bases). This CDR3 has 15 residues. Trimming stripped 6 bases from V and 5 bases from J, with 17 bases between. Germline V gene lookup returns CDR1 ENHRY and CDR2 SYGVKD. For the CDR3, the DNA is TGTGCCATCAGCCAGCCCGGACAATCGGATCAGCCCCAGCATTTT. It codes for CAISQPGQSDQPQHF.